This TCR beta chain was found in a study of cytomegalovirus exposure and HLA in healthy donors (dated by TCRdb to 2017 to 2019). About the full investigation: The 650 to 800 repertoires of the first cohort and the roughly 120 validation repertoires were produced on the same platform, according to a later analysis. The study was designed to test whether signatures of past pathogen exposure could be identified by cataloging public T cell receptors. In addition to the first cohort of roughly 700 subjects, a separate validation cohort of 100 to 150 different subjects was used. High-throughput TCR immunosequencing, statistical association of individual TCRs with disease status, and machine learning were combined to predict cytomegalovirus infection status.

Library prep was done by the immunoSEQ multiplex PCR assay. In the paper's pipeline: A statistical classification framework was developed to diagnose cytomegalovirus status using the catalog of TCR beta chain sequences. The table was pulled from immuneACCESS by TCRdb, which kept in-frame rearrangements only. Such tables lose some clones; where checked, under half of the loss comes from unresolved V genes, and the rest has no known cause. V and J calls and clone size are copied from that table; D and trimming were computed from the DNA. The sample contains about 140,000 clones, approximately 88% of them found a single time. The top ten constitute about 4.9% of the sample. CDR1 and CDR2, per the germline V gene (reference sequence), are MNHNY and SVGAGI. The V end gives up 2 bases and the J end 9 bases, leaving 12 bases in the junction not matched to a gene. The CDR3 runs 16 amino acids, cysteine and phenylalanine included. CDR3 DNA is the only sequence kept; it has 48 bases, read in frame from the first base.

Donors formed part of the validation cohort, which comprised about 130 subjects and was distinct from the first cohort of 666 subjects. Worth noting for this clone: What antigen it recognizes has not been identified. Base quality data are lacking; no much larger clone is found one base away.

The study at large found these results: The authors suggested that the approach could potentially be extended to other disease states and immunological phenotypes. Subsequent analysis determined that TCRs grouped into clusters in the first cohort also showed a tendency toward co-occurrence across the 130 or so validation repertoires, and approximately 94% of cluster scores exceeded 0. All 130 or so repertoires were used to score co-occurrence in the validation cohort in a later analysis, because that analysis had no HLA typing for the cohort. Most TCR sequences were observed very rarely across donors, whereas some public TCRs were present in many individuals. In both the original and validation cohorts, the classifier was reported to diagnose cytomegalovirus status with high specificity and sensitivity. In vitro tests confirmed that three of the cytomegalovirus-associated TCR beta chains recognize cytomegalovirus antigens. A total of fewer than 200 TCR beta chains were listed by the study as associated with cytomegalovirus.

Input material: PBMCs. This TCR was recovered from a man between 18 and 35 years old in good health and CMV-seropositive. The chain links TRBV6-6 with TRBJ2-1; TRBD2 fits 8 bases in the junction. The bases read TGTGCCAGCAGTTACGGACAGCGGGAGCTCCGGGGTGAGCAGTTCTTC. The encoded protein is CASSYGQRELRGEQFF.